This record concerns one T cell receptor (beta chain) sequence. Its antigen is not identified. This specimen belongs to a study of vaccination effects on CD4 cells after COVID-19. TCRdb keeps only in-frame clones here, not all; method: immunoSEQ multiplex PCR. Of approximately 31,000 clones listed, 72% are singletons. Prior to sequencing, the ViraFEST assay stimulated PBMC with viral peptide pools, which expanded the antigen-specific CD4+ T cells. When ten to eleven days of culture had elapsed, CD4+ T cells were isolated. Each person got two doses of an mRNA SARS-CoV-2 vaccine, BNT162b2 or mRNA-1273. Deletions cut 4 bases from V and 8 bases from J, with 11 bases between. The CDR3 consists of 12 residues. The germline V gene has CDR1 PRHDT and CDR2 FYEKMQ (reference sequence).

The receptor was isolated from a human donor who received a COVID-19 vaccine. This chain uses TRBV13 with TRBJ1-2, with D maybe TRBD1 (6 bases). The input for sequencing was CD4+ T cells from PBMCs cultured with HCoV-229E spike peptides, taken after COVID-19 vaccination. In DNA, the CDR3 is TGTGCCAGCAGCTCTAATGACAGGGGCTACACCTTC. As protein: CASSSNDRGYTF.